This T cell receptor (beta chain) emerged from a study of read filtering for tumor transcriptome and immune sequencing (dated by TCRdb to about 2020). Study-wide context: The cohort consisted of about 17 male and around 14 female patients, with a mean age of roughly 70 years and an age range of about 45 to 90. Under revised international staging, about 8 patients fell into R-ISS I, 16 into R-ISS II and six or seven into R-ISS III. After DNase treatment, whole-transcriptome libraries were prepared with the TruSeq RNA Access Library Prep Kit. Per sample, about 4 to 11 million TCR-region mapped reads were obtained with IR-seq, compared with only about 85 to 1,400 with RNA-seq. Using the same bone marrow samples, the study compared TCR repertoires obtained by targeted immune repertoire sequencing with those obtained by bulk whole-transcriptome sequencing. A main aim was a read-filtering strategy for immune repertoire data, specifically whether clonotypes supported by a single read should be removed. General findings and caveats noted by the study authors: Single-read clonotypes made up roughly 82% of clonotypes but only 3% to 4.5% of total reads in IR-seq, compared with about 77% of clonotypes and 44.6% of reads in RNA-seq. Removing single-read clonotypes increased the correlation between IR-seq and RNA-seq shared clonotype proportions. Compared with RNA-seq, IR-seq captured clonotypes at much greater depth and more reliably, and a smaller IR-seq throughput was enough to identify most of the shared clonotypes. Rather than purified T cells, the sorted CD138-negative fraction was a mixed bone marrow immune population.

The germline V gene specifies WSHSY as CDR1 and SAAADI as CDR2. Relative to germline, V is 6 bases shorter and J is 0 bases shorter, with 14 bases between their ends. Its CDR3 holds 15 amino acids, cysteine through phenylalanine. The only DNA kept is the CDR3, 45 bases in frame from the first base. Each patient had bone marrow sampled at the time of active disease. Isolation of bone marrow mononuclear cells was performed by Ficoll-Hypaque density gradient centrifugation. CD138-negative cells were obtained by negative selection after labeling with CD138 magnetic microbeads on a MACS separator, removing myeloma plasma cells. The purity of the isolated cells was checked by flow cytometry with CD138 antibodies on an Attune NxT. TRIzol reagent was used to extract total RNA, and a NanoDrop spectrophotometer was used to quantify the extracted RNA. For each patient, the CD138-negative bone marrow sample underwent paired RNA-seq and IR-seq.

Starting from around 420 ng RNA, TCR libraries were constructed with the Immunoverse kit using molecular barcoded adaptors that cover the alpha/delta and beta/gamma chains. TCR library preparation was performed with the same RNA that was used for transcriptome sequencing. An Illumina HiSeq 4000 with 2 x 150 cycles was used to sequence the TCR libraries. The study's own analysis went as follows. TCR reads were aligned to human V, D, J and C references and assembled into CDR3 clonotypes with MiXCR, including quality filtering and error correction. The tcR package in R was used for analysis of clonotype counts and gene usage diversity. Raw mapping reads were checked after the RNA-seq reads had been mapped by STAR aligner version 2.5.3a onto the human GRCh37 genome. IR-seq fastq files were randomly downsampled with Seqtk 1.3 to test the effect of sequencing depth on detected clonotypes. Using fastp at Q25 and MiXCR, TCRdb reprocessed the public reads and kept productive beta chains. Rows are combined by CDR3 protein, so each entry shows the most common genes and DNA. The V and J calls reflect TCRdb's pipeline rather than the authors' work. This sample is represented by 120,000 or so distinct CDR3 sequences; about an eighth of them were singletons. Approximately 11% of the sample goes to the ten largest clones.

This clonotype was found many times. No antigen is known for it. There are no base qualities to consult, and no much larger clone falls within one base. The sequence came from a donor at least 40 years old with multiple myeloma. The sequence links TRBV10-2 to TRBJ1-1, and possibly TRBD1, on 6 matching bases. Sequenced sample: a population of CD138-negative cells sorted from bone marrow. The cell subset or site label of this sample denotes: bone marrow mononuclear cells depleted of CD138+ plasma/myeloma cells by negative magnetic selection. The sequence in DNA is TGCGCCAGCAGGGATGTACAGGGACTGAACACTGAAGCTTTCTTT. Its translation reads: CASRDVQGLNTEAFF.